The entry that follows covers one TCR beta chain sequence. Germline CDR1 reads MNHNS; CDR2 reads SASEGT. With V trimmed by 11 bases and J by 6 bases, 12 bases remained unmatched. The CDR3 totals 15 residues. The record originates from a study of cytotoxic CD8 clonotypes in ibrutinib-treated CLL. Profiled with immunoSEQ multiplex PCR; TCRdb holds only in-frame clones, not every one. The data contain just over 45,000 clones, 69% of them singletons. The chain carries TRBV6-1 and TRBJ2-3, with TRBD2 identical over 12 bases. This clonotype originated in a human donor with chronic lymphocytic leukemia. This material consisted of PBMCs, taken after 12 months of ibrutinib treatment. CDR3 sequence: CASRVSSGGADTQYF. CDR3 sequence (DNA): TGTGCCTCCCGGGTCTCTAGCGGGGGGGCGGATACGCAGTATTTT.